The present T cell receptor (beta chain) was sequenced within a study of shared clonotypes between healthy human individuals. Study-level background: The cohort had two women and three men, ages 18 to 49.

Trimming pared 6 bases from V and 2 bases from J, leaving 7 bases between. From germline, CDR1 is MRHNA and CDR2 SNTAGT. The CDR3 has 13 residues. Clones were sequenced by immunoSEQ multiplex PCR, and TCRdb holds only the in-frame ones, with some missing. The table lists fewer than 3 million clones, roughly 92% of them singletons, with around 0.38% in the top ten. The chain couples TRBV6-4 to TRBJ2-2; D gene uncertain. The sample comprised naive CD4+ T cells from PBMCs. Documented subset: CD45RA+ positively selected. This clonotype was obtained from a man aged 18 to 35 in good health. Some clones in this sample may be carry-over from other donors' samples. CDR3 sequence: CASSPHNTGELFF. CDR3 DNA: TGTGCCAGCAGCCCGCACAACACCGGGGAGCTGTTTTTT.